The source of this T cell receptor (beta chain) is a study of human T cells and chemical hapten exposure. Study information: TCR yields differed between samples (mainly from small differences in pooled library volume).

This clonotype has just a few counts. Extraction yielded total RNA from whole blood (unfractionated). Germline V gene lookup returns CDR1 SGDLS and CDR2 YYNGEE. V lost 0 bases and J lost 8; bases outside the gene matches: 10. The CDR3 loop spans 17 amino acids. For the library, individual cDNA molecules each received unique molecular identifiers. TCRdb processed the reads anew with MiXCR; each CDR3 protein has one entry. The table has around 120,000 distinct CDR3 sequences, more than 8.5% seen once; the top ten hold 1.2% to 1.5%. The J gene is TRBJ1-6, the V gene TRBV9, with TRBD1 matching over 8 bases. The sample taken for sequencing was whole blood. The sequence derives from a human donor in good health. Some clones in this sample may be carry-over from other donors' samples. The CDR3 DNA reads as TGTGCCAGCAGCGTAGCTACTGGGACAGGTAGATATTCACCCCTCCACTTT. Protein: CASSVATGTGRYSPLHF. Full variable domain (missing parts from reference TRBV9 and TRBJ1-6): DSGVTQTPKHLITATGQRVTLRCSPRSGDLSVYWYQQSLDQGLQFLIQYYNGEERAKGNILERFSAQQFPDLHSELNLSSLELGDSALYFCASSVATGTGRYSPLHFGNGTRLTVT.